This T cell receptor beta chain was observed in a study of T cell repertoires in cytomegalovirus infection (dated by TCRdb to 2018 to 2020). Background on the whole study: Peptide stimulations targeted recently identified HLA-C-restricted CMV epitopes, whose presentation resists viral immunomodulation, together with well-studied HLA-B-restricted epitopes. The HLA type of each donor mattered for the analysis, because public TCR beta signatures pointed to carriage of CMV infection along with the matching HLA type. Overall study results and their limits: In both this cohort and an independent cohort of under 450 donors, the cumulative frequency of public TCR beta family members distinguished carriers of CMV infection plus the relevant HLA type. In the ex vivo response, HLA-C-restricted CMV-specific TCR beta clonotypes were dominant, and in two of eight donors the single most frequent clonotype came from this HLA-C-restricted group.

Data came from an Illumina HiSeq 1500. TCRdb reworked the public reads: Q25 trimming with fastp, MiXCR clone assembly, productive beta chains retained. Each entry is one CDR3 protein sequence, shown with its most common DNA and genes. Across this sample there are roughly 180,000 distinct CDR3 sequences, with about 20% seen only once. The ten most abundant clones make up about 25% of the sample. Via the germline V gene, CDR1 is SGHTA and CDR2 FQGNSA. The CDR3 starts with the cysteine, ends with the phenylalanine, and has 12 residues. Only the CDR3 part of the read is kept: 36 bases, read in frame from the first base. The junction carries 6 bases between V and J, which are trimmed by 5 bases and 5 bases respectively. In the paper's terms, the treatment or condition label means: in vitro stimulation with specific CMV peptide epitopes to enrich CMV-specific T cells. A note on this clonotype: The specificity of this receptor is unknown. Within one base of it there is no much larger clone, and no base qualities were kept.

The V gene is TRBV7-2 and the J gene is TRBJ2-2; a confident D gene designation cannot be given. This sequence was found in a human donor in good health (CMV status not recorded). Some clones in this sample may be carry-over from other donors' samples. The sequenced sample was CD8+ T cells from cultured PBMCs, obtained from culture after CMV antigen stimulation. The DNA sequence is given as TGTGCCAGCAGCCCTCGAACCGGGGAGCTGTTTTTT. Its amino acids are CASSPRTGELFF. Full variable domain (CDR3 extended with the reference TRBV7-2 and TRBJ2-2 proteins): GAGVSQSPSNKVTEKGKDVELRCDPISGHTALYWYRQSLGQGLEFLIYFQGNSAPDKSGLPSDRFSAERTGGSVSTLTIQRTQQEDSAVYLCASSPRTGELFFGEGSRLTVL.